The 11 T cell receptor beta chains listed next were all sequenced from one sample in a study of blood T cell repertoires in COVID-19. The table came from immunoSEQ multiplex PCR; TCRdb's copy has only in-frame clones and leaves some out. This table holds hundreds of thousands of clones, about nine tenths found once. What was sequenced was PBMCs or T cells enriched from blood (not recorded which). The receptor set was obtained from a man aged 25 to 45 who had recovered from COVID-19.

The CDR3 DNA is TGCGCCAGCTCGACCCGGGGGGGAAGCTATGGCTACACCTTC. Translated, it gives CASSTRGGSYGYTF. The J gene is TRBJ1-2, the V gene TRBV5-1, with a tentative D call TRBD1 (5 bases). Trimming removed 7 bases at V and 4 bases at J, with 17 bases between. Germline V lookup: CDR1 SGHRS, CDR2 YFSETQ. This CDR3 is built from 14 residues.

The chain carries TRBV29-1 and TRBJ2-2, with 9 nucleotides matching TRBD2. The ends lost 6 bases at V and 7 bases at J; junction bases unmatched: 6. The germline CDR1 and CDR2 sequences are SQVTM and ANQGSEA. This CDR3 comprises 13 residues. The CDR3 nucleotides are TGCAGCGTAAAGACTAGCGGCGGCGGGGAGCTGTTTTTT. This codes for CSVKTSGGGELFF.

The rearrangement joins TRBV27 to TRBJ1-5; D may be TRBD1 (5 bases). This CDR3 comprises 18 residues. Germline lookup yields CDR1 MNHEY and CDR2 SMNVEV (reference sequence). Trimming removed 7 bases from V and 0 bases from J, with 22 bases in between. For the CDR3, the DNA is TGTGCCAGCACCCTACCTCAGGGAAATGGGTATAGCAATCAGCCCCAGCATTTT. It codes for CASTLPQGNGYSNQPQHF.

This chain uses TRBV3-1 (or the pseudogene TRBV3-2) with TRBJ2-2; D is unclear. V was pared by 4 bases and J by 5 bases, with 8 bases between. This CDR3 is built from 13 residues. Germline assignment: CDR1 LGHDT and CDR2 YNNKEL (reference sequence). Here the CDR3 reads CASSLGITGELFF. CDR3 DNA sequence: TGTGCCAGCAGCCTGGGCATTACCGGGGAGCTGTTTTTT.

The gene calls are TRBV9 and TRBJ2-7; 8 bases match TRBD1. This CDR3 is 15 amino acids long. The ends lost 3 bases at V and 2 bases at J; junction bases unmatched: 7. Germline CDR1 is SGDLS and CDR2 is YYNGEE. Written as DNA, the CDR3 is TGTGCCAGCAGCGCCTCCGGGACAGGACCCTACGAGCAGTACTTC. Amino acid sequence: CASSASGTGPYEQYF.

This chain uses TRBV19 with TRBJ1-5; D not certain. The CDR3 totals 18 residues. From germline, CDR1 is LNHDA and CDR2 SQIVND (reference sequence). The V end was cut by 4 bases, the J end by 2 bases, with 21 bases between. In DNA form, the CDR3 reads TGTGCCAGTAGTACAGGAGAGGGATACGTGGTAGGCAATCAGCCCCAGCATTTT. Amino acids: CASSTGEGYVVGNQPQHF.

CDR3 region: CAWSPGGGRTDTQYF. The CDR3 DNA follows: TGTGCCTGGAGCCCAGGAGGCGGGCGCACAGATACGCAGTATTTT. The genes are TRBV30 and TRBJ2-3; a weak D match, TRBD2 (5 bases). The length of the CDR3 is 15 residues. From germline, CDR1 is GTSNPN and CDR2 SVGIG (reference sequence). Trimming took 3 bases from V and 1 from J, leaving 14 bases between them. Variable domain in full (rest from reference TRBV30 and TRBJ2-3): SQTIHQWPATLVQPVGSPLSLECTVEGTSNPNLYWYRQAAGRGLQLLFYSVGIGQISSEVPQNLSASRPQDRQFILSSKKLLLSDSGFYLCAWSPGGGRTDTQYFGPGTRLTVL.

This rearrangement joins TRBV6-5 to TRBJ2-7, with 9 bases lining up with TRBD1. The germline CDR1 and CDR2 sequences are MNHEY and SVGAGI. The CDR3 contains 14 residues. The junction had 17 bases not matched to a gene; V was cut back by 11 bases and J by 9 bases. The DNA of the CDR3 is TGTGCCTCTCAAAAGGGGACAGGGACCGTCAGGCAGTACTTC. Amino acids: CASQKGTGTVRQYF.

This sequence joins TRBV5-1 and TRBJ1-2; maybe TRBD1 (6 bases). The ends were cut back, 3 bases at V and 6 bases at J, with 12 bases in the middle. Germline V gene lookup returns CDR1 SGHRS and CDR2 YFSETQ. CDR3 length: 13 amino acids. The CDR3 nucleotides read TGCGCCAGCAGCTCACAGGGAGAGGATGGCTACACCTTC. This gives the protein CASSSQGEDGYTF.

J is TRBJ1-5 and V is TRBV18; 7 nucleotides align to TRBD1. CDR3 size: 17 residues. V lost 3 bases to trimming and J lost 2 bases; unmatched junction nucleotides: 10. CDR1 and CDR2 from the germline V gene are KGHSH and LQKENI. The CDR3 nucleotides read TGTGCCAGCTCACCGACAGGGATGAGGCGGGGCAATCAGCCCCAGCATTTT. It is translated as CASSPTGMRRGNQPQHF.

The rearrangement joins TRBV3-1 (or the pseudogene TRBV3-2) to TRBJ1-1, with a possible D match to TRBD1 (5 bases). Germline V gives CDR1 LGHDT, CDR2 YNNKEL (reference sequence). CDR3 length: 14 amino acids. V was pared by 1 base and J by 4 bases, with 10 bases between. For the CDR3, the DNA is TGTGCCAGCAGCCAAGTCGTGGGGCGCACTGAAGCTTTCTTT. As protein: CASSQVVGRTEAFF.